This T cell receptor (beta chain) was retrieved from a study of blood T cell repertoires in COVID-19 (dated by TCRdb to the early 2020s). About the full investigation: Samples from collaborators originated in the United States, Italy and Spain and spanned both the acute and convalescent phases of COVID-19. The prospective study material was composed of cDNA or gDNA derived from T cells, B-cell-depleted T cells, or PBMCs. The dataset comprised deeply sampled blood TCRbeta repertoires from subjects exposed to, actively infected with, or recovered from COVID-19. A freely available public database, intended as a resource for researchers studying the immune response to SARS-CoV-2, is where the repertoires were released. Samples came from the ongoing ImmuneRACE study (first 160 participants) plus 1,254 subjects from 6 global collaborators. Nearly every sample came with metadata listing a de-identified subject ID, COVID-19 status, age in years and sex. Where available, HLA class I and class II types were obtained from metadata supplied by the sample provider rather than from assay-based typing.

General findings and caveats noted by the study authors: How much clinical and demographic metadata was included differed by source and by participant, and the metadata was provided uncurated.

Of note for this clone: It has no known antigen specificity. There are no base qualities to consult, and no much larger clone falls within one base.

At the junction V is shortened by 3 bases and J by 8 bases, with 11 bases in between. CDR1 and CDR2 were assigned from the germline V gene as SNHLY and FYNNEI. The CDR3 contains 12 residues, cysteine and phenylalanine counted. The kept DNA is CDR3 alone, 36 bases in frame from the first base. The immunoSEQ Assay, a bias-controlled multiplex PCR, was used to amplify TCRbeta CDR3 regions from genomic DNA. Concerning the study's data processing: Within the assay, amplification of reference gene primers was used to estimate how many nucleated cells each sample contained. To quantify the absolute abundance of each unique TCRbeta CDR3 rearrangement, sequence reads were collapsed and filtered. For each sample, productive Simpson clonality was calculated as the square root of Simpson's diversity index over productive rearrangements. Here the immuneACCESS table is served through TCRdb, limited to in-frame sequences with V and J called. Missing clones are a known gap in these copies; in checked studies unresolved V genes cover under half, and the rest lacks a known reason. The DNA was the basis for D and trimming; V, J and clone size are from that table. The sample contains 150,000 to 200,000 clones, roughly nine tenths of them found a single time. The top ten hold roughly 6.7% of the sample.

The collaborating institutions used their own protocols to collect whole blood in K2EDTA tubes. Collaborator samples were shipped for TCRbeta analysis as frozen whole blood, isolated PBMCs, or DNA extracted from either sample type. This TCR was sampled from a man aged 35 to 55 with acute or convalescent COVID-19. Sequencing was performed on peripheral blood. The chain employs TRBV2 and TRBJ2-7; there is no confident call for the D gene. The DNA sequence is as follows: TGTGCCAGCAGTGACGCAAAGGAGCAGCAGTACTTC. Translated, it gives CASSDAKEQQYF.